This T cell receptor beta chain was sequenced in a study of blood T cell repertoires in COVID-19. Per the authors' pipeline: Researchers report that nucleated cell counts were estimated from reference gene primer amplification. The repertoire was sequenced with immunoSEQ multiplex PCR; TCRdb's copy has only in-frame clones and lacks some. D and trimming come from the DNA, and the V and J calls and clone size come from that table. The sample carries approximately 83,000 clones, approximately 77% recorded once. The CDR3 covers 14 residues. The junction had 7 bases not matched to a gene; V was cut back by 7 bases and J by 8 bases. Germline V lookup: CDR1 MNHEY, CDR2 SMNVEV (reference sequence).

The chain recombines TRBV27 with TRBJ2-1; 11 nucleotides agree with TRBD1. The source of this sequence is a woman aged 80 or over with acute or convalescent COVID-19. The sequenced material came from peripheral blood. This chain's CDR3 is CASNGQGASHEQFF. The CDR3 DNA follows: TGTGCCAGCAACGGACAGGGGGCGTCCCATGAGCAGTTCTTC.